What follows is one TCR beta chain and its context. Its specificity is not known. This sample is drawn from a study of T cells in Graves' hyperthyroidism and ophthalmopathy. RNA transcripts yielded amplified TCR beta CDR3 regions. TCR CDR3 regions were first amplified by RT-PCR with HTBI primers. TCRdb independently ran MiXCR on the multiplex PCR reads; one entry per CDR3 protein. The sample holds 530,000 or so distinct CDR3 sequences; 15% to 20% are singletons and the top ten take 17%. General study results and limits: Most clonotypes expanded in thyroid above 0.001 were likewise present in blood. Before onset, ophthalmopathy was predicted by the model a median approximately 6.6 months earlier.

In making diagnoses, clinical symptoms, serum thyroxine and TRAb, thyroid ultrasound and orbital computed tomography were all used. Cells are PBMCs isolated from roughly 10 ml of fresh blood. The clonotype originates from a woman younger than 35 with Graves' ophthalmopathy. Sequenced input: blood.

The CDR3 sequence is CASSQGDGGWQPQHF. As DNA, the CDR3 is TGCGCCAGCAGCCAGGGGGACGGGGGCTGGCAGCCCCAGCATTTT. The rearrangement links TRBV4-1 to TRBJ1-5; D possibly corresponds to TRBD1 (6 bases). CDR3 length: 15 amino acids. Germline V lookup: CDR1 MGHRA, CDR2 YSYEKL. V lost 3 bases and J 7 bases, leaving 16 bases between the germline ends.